A selection of T cell receptor beta chains follows, all from one sample in a study of cytomegalovirus exposure and HLA in healthy donors. Libraries were prepared by immunoSEQ multiplex PCR; TCRdb keeps only in-frame clonotypes and omits some of them. The sample holds 100,000 to 150,000 clones, around four fifths seen once. The sequenced sample consisted of PBMCs. These TCRs come from a boy younger than 18 in good health and CMV-seronegative. Each CDR3 is given without its conserved first and last residue. The D gene is left open where the match is weak.

D gene,J gene,V gene,CDR3 protein
-,TRBJ1-1,TRBV11-2,ASRRQMNTEAF
TRBD1,TRBJ2-3,TRBV7-3,ASSLTRQGVGDTQY
-,TRBJ1-2,TRBV6-5,ASSYSGGEDGYT
-,TRBJ2-7,TRBV30,AWSVIGSVSSYEQY
TRBD1,TRBJ1-2,TRBV7-2,ASSSSTGLYGYT
TRBD2,TRBJ2-7,TRBV5-8,ASSFPGRLAATYEQY
TRBD2,TRBJ2-1,TRBV5-1,ASTLGASGRAPNEQF
-,TRBJ1-2,TRBV5-1,ASSSNQAPKGYT
-,TRBJ2-4,TRBV4-2,ASSRMLEIADIQY
-,TRBJ2-7,TRBV5-4,ASSSSMARYEQY
-,TRBJ1-1,TRBV6-6,ASTRLRDTEAF
-,TRBJ2-7,TRBV7-9,ASSSELDEQY
-,TRBJ2-5,TRBV5-6,ASSYGGTQY
TRBD1,TRBJ1-4,TRBV27,ASSLTGGARKLF
TRBD2,TRBJ2-7,TRBV5-5,ASSLTGGLAGVEQY
TRBD2,TRBJ2-1,TRBV7-6,ASSLAGSGRRNEQF
TRBD1,TRBJ2-7,TRBV6-5,ASSYLQGPPTYEQY
TRBD2,TRBJ2-3,TRBV7-9,ASSARTSGYSTDTQY
-,TRBJ1-2,TRBV30,AWSNRARNYGYT
TRBD2,TRBJ2-2,TRBV14,ASSLRGLAVTGELF
-,TRBJ2-1,TRBV7-2,ASSLSQLGEQF
TRBD1,TRBJ1-1,TRBV30,ARSVRQGGTEAF
-,TRBJ2-2,TRBV11-3,ASSLPGSTGELF
-,TRBJ2-1,TRBV2,ASRTDLSSYNEQF
-,TRBJ1-2,TRBV4-2,ASSPREGGWYGYT
TRBD1,TRBJ2-3,TRBV6-5,ATSGGRADTQY
TRBD1,-,TRBV6-6,ASSWGTGNQYEQY